Listed below are T cell receptor beta chains from one sample, sequenced in a study of beta chain features in type 1 diabetes. Profiled with immunoSEQ multiplex PCR; TCRdb holds only in-frame clones, not every one. The data show around 240,000 clones, around 68% seen once. Sample: naive CD4+ T cells from blood. The receptors derive from a man aged 30-40 years in good health. Both conserved end residues are part of each CDR3. A D gene is named only where the DNA matches it firmly. The size field is filled for only some rows; it gives once, few, many or a size class.

v_gene	abundance	d_gene	j_gene	CDR3nt	CDR3aa
TRBV18	.	TRBD2	TRBJ2-5	TGTGCCAGCTCACGTGCGACTAGCGGACAAGAGACCCAGTACTTC	CASSRATSGQETQYF
TRBV9	.	.	TRBJ2-1	TGTGCCAGCAGCGCGGCACCGAACAATGAGCAGTTCTTC	CASSAAPNNEQFF
TRBV2	.	.	TRBJ2-3	TGTGCCAGCAGTGAACGAGGACGTAGCATCACAGATACGCAGTATTTT	CASSERGRSITDTQYF
TRBV28	.	.	TRBJ2-4	TGTGCCAGCAGCCCAGCAGGCGGCCCCAAAAACATTCAGTACTTC	CASSPAGGPKNIQYF
TRBV11-2	.	.	TRBJ2-2	TGTGCCAGCAGCTCCACTAGGAACACCGGGGAGCTGTTTTTT	CASSSTRNTGELFF
TRBV30	.	.	TRBJ1-1	TGTGCCTGGAGTTTACAGGGGAACACTGAAGCTTTCTTT	CAWSLQGNTEAFF
TRBV7-2	.	.	TRBJ2-1	TGTGCCAGCAGCTTAGCGAGGGGCTACAATGAGCAGTTCTTC	CASSLARGYNEQFF
TRBV9	few	.	TRBJ1-6	TGTGCCAGCAGCGACCAACGGAGTAATTCACCCCTCCACTTT	CASSDQRSNSPLHF
TRBV20-1	.	.	TRBJ2-1	TGCAGTGCAAAGGGGAATGAGCAGTTCTTC	CSAKGNEQFF
TRBV7-2	.	.	TRBJ1-1	TGTGCCAGCAGCGTAGATTCAGACACTGAAGCTTTCTTT	CASSVDSDTEAFF
TRBV30	.	TRBD2	TRBJ2-3	TGTGCCTGGAGTCGGCTAGCGGGAGATACGCAGTATTTT	CAWSRLAGDTQYF
TRBV30	.	.	TRBJ1-6	TGTGCCTGGAGTGGGTCTACTAATTCACCCCTCCACTTT	CAWSGSTNSPLHF